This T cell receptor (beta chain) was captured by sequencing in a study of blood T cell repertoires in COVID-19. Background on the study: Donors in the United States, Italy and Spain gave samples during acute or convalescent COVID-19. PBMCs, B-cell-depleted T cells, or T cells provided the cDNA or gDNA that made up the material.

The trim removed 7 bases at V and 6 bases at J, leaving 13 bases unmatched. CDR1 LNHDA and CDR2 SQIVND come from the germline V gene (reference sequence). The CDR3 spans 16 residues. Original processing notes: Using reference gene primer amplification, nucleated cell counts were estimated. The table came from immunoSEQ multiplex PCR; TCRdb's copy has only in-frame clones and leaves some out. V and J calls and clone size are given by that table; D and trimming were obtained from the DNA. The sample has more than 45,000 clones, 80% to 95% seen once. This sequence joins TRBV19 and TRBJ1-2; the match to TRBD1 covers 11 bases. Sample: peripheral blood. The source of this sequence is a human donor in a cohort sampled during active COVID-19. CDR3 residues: CASTPSGTGGWDGYTF. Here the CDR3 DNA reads TGTGCCAGTACCCCTTCCGGGACAGGGGGGTGGGATGGCTACACCTTC.